The 21 T cell receptor beta chains reported below all come from one sample, sequenced in a study of blood T cell repertoires in COVID-19. Produced via immunoSEQ multiplex PCR; TCRdb's table is partial and in-frame only. The sample yields 350,000 to 500,000 clones, roughly 84% seen once. The sample consisted of PBMCs or T cells enriched from blood (not recorded which). Every receptor here comes from a young woman who had been exposed to COVID-19.

The chain carries TRBV2 and TRBJ2-7; a possible D gene is TRBD2 (6 bases). Germline lookup yields CDR1 SNHLY and CDR2 FYNNEI. CDR3 length: 15 residues. The V and J ends lost 5 bases and 2 bases respectively, with 16 bases between them. The CDR3 region is CASSPLTSSPYEQYF. The CDR3 DNA reads TGTGCCAGCAGTCCCCTGACTAGTTCCCCCTACGAGCAGTACTTC.

This sequence joins TRBV9 and TRBJ2-5, with 12 bases matching TRBD1. In germline, CDR1 is SGDLS, CDR2 YYNGEE. V was pared by 3 bases and J by 4 bases, with 7 bases of the junction left unmatched. The CDR3 sequence is 16 residues long. CDR3 amino acids: CASSASGTGGLETQYF. Written as DNA, the CDR3 is TGTGCCAGCAGCGCCTCCGGGACAGGGGGCTTAGAGACCCAGTACTTC.

The chain uses TRBV10-2 and TRBJ1-1; D gene ambiguous. The CDR3 runs 13 residues. Germline loops: CDR1 WSHSY, CDR2 SAAADI. V gave up 6 bases and J gave up 1 base, with 9 bases separating them. The CDR3 is CASRITENTEAFF. The CDR3, as DNA: TGCGCCAGCAGGATAACAGAGAACACTGAAGCTTTCTTT.

V usage is TRBV7-9 and J usage is TRBJ2-3; 13 bases match TRBD2. The ends lost 5 bases at V and 1 base at J; junction bases unmatched: 12. The CDR3 spans 19 residues. The germline gives CDR1 SEHNR, CDR2 FQNEAQ (reference sequence). The CDR3 spells CASSRAVSGTSGGTDTQYF. Here the CDR3 DNA reads TGTGCCAGCAGCCGGGCCGTCTCCGGGACTAGCGGGGGCACAGATACGCAGTATTTT.

The rearrangement joins TRBV4-1 to TRBJ2-7; the D is unclear. Germline assignment: CDR1 MGHRA and CDR2 YSYEKL. The CDR3 is 12 residues long. The V gene lost 0 bases and the J gene lost 7 bases, with 7 bases spanning the gap. CDR3 loop: CASSQDSREQYF. The CDR3, as DNA: TGCGCCAGCAGCCAAGACAGCAGGGAGCAGTACTTC.

The chain links TRBV2 to TRBJ1-6; possibly TRBD1 for D (6 bases). The germline V gene has CDR1 SNHLY and CDR2 FYNNEI. Trimming stripped 5 bases from V and 9 bases from J, with 11 bases between. The CDR3 has 13 amino acids. CDR3 in DNA: TGTGCCAGCAGTCCAGGGGTCCTTTCACCCCTCCACTTT. It yields the protein CASSPGVLSPLHF.

The chain joins TRBV30 to TRBJ1-5, with 7 bases that match TRBD1. J lost 5 bases, V lost 2 bases, and 3 bases had no gene match. CDR1 is GTSNPN, CDR2 SVGIG, per germline (reference sequence). The CDR3 spans 13 residues. CDR3 loop: CAWSPTGDQPQHF. CDR3 nucleotide sequence: TGTGCCTGGAGTCCCACAGGGGATCAGCCCCAGCATTTT.

The chain has TRBV14 and TRBJ2-3; TRBD1 aligns across 8 bases. This CDR3 region has 16 residues. Germline loops: CDR1 SGHDN, CDR2 FVKESK. J was trimmed by 5 bases and V by 4 bases; bases with no gene match: 11. CDR3 coding DNA: TGTGCCAGCAGCCCCAGAGGCAGGGGGCTTCAAGATACGCAGTATTTT. This gives the protein CASSPRGRGLQDTQYF.

The chain links TRBV4-1 to TRBJ1-3; D gene uncertain. There are 15 residues in the CDR3. Germline CDR1 MGHRA, CDR2 YSYEKL. V was cut by 0 bases and J by 5 bases, with 11 bases left in between. The CDR3 loop reads CASSQDLGSRNTIYF. DNA of the CDR3: TGCGCCAGCAGCCAAGATCTGGGGAGCCGAAACACCATATATTTT.

Written as DNA, the CDR3 is TGTGCCAGCAGTTGGGGGGGAACTGAAGCTTTCTTT. Amino acid sequence: CASSWGGTEAFF. V usage is TRBV27 and J usage is TRBJ1-1; TRBD1 might be the D (5 bases). V was pared by 4 bases and J by 5 bases, with 8 bases between. There are 12 residues in the CDR3. The germline V gene has CDR1 MNHEY and CDR2 SMNVEV (reference sequence).

The J gene is TRBJ1-6, the V gene TRBV6-1, with 9 bases identical to TRBD1. CDR1 is MNHNS and CDR2 is SASEGT in the germline V gene. CDR3 length: 16 residues. V shed 2 bases, J shed 10 bases, and the junction held 9 bases outside the gene matches. Here the CDR3 DNA reads TGTGCCAGCAGTGAATCCTACAGGGGGCAGGGGTCACCCCTCCACTTT. Translating it yields CASSESYRGQGSPLHF.

The chain employs TRBV28 and TRBJ2-2; 8 bases agree with TRBD2. The CDR3 totals 13 residues. The J segment lost 6 bases and the V segment lost 5 bases, leaving 2 bases of the junction unmatched. Germline V gives CDR1 MDHEN, CDR2 SYDVKM. In nucleotides, the CDR3 is TGTGCCAGCAGTGTAGCGGGGTCCGGGGAGCTGTTTTTT. Its protein product is CASSVAGSGELFF. Full variable domain (missing parts from reference TRBV28 and TRBJ2-2): DVKVTQSSRYLVKRTGEKVFLECVQDMDHENMFWYRQDPGLGLRLIYFSYDVKMKEKGDIPEGYSVSREKKERFSLILESASTNQTSMYLCASSVAGSGELFFGEGSRLTVL.

CDR3 bases: TGTGCCAGCAGCCAAGTAGGGGGACAGGGGTCCTATAATTCACCCCTCCACTTT. Amino acids: CASSQVGGQGSYNSPLHF. The V and J genes are TRBV4-2 and TRBJ1-6, with TRBD1 matching over 10 bases. V was pared by 1 base and J by 1 base, with 4 bases of the junction left unmatched. CDR1 LGHNA and CDR2 YNFKEQ come from the germline V gene. The CDR3 has 18 residues.

The table lists this clone with a few counts. The V and J genes are TRBV27 and TRBJ1-3; D is unresolved. The CDR3 totals 15 residues. The germline gives CDR1 MNHEY, CDR2 SMNVEV (reference sequence). V dropped 5 bases and J dropped 1 base, with 12 bases sitting between them. CDR3 bases: TGTGCCAGCAGTCAACTAAAACCATCTGGAAACACCATATATTTT. Its protein is CASSQLKPSGNTIYF.

The chain couples TRBV29-1 to TRBJ2-3; the match to TRBD2 covers 11 bases. V shed 0 bases and J 4 bases; nucleotides not matched to a gene: 9. CDR1 SQVTM and CDR2 ANQGSEA come from the germline V gene. The CDR3 is 17 amino acids. The CDR3 here is CSVEEPLAGGPADTQYF. CDR3 bases: TGCAGCGTTGAAGAACCGTTAGCGGGAGGGCCGGCAGATACGCAGTATTTT.

This clone was picked up one time. The genes are TRBV6-5 and TRBJ2-7, with D unresolved. Trimming took off 1 base at V and 6 bases at J, with 13 bases between the two ends. The CDR3 runs 14 residues. Germline CDR1 reads MNHEY; CDR2 reads SVGAGI. This CDR3 is CASSYLQLVGEQYF. Here the CDR3 DNA reads TGTGCCAGCAGTTACTTACAATTGGTTGGCGAGCAGTACTTC.

The CDR3 bases are TGCGCCAGCAGCTTGGAGGTAGGGGTGGGCTCACCCCTCCACTTT. It specifies CASSLEVGVGSPLHF. The chain combines TRBV5-1 with TRBJ1-6; a possible D gene is TRBD1 (5 bases). The CDR3 length is 15 residues. Germline CDR1 is SGHRS and CDR2 is YFSETQ. Deletions cut 0 bases from V and 10 bases from J, with 14 bases between.

This clone has a handful of counts. This chain connects TRBV23-1 to TRBJ2-1, with 8 bases matching TRBD2. TRBV23-1 carries the ORF label, with uncertain function. The CDR3 runs 16 residues. V shed 0 bases, J shed 0 bases, and the junction held 1 base outside the gene matches. The CDR3 sequence is CASSQSRGGSYNEQFF. The CDR3, as DNA: TGCGCCAGCAGTCAATCCCGGGGGGGCTCCTACAATGAGCAGTTCTTC.

There are a few counts of this clone. This chain uses TRBV19 with TRBJ2-7; tentatively, D is TRBD2 (5 bases). CDR1 is LNHDA and CDR2 is SQIVND in the germline V gene (reference sequence). Trimming removed 4 bases from V and 4 bases from J, with 11 bases in between. The CDR3 contains 13 residues. CDR3 sequence (DNA): TGTGCCAGTAGTAGGGGAGTTTTGTACGAGCAGTACTTC. This sequence encodes CASSRGVLYEQYF.

The chain couples TRBV28 to TRBJ2-7; 9 bases align to TRBD2. The CDR3 consists of 14 residues. With V trimmed by 2 bases and J by 4 bases, 3 bases remained unmatched. Looked up from germline, CDR1 is MDHEN and CDR2 is SYDVKM. CDR3 region: CASSLDSGGYEQYF. Written as DNA, the CDR3 is TGTGCCAGCAGTTTAGACAGCGGGGGGTACGAGCAGTACTTC. The full variable domain, its missing parts supplied by reference TRBV28 and TRBJ2-7, is DVKVTQSSRYLVKRTGEKVFLECVQDMDHENMFWYRQDPGLGLRLIYFSYDVKMKEKGDIPEGYSVSREKKERFSLILESASTNQTSMYLCASSLDSGGYEQYFGPGTRLTVT.

The gene calls are TRBV7-8 and TRBJ2-7; D ambiguous. Germline CDR1 is SGHVS and CDR2 is FQNEAQ. This CDR3 is 14 amino acids long. V lost 1 base to trimming and J lost 2 bases, with 9 bases between them. In DNA, the CDR3 is TGTGCCAGCAGCTTAGGAGGATCAACCTACGAGCAGTACTTC. It specifies CASSLGGSTYEQYF.